The source of this T cell receptor (beta chain) is a study of T cells in Graves' hyperthyroidism and ophthalmopathy. Germline CDR1 SNHLY, CDR2 FYNNEI. This CDR3 is built from 14 residues. V was clipped by 6 bases and J by 2 bases; unmatched bases: 6. Amplification of TCR beta CDR3 regions used RNA as the template. The HTBI primer set drove a first-round RT-PCR of the TCR CDR3. MiXCR, applied by TCRdb to the multiplex PCR reads, yields one record per CDR3 protein. The table lists about 540,000 distinct CDR3 sequences, around 45% of them singletons, with roughly 8.2% in the top ten. As for this clonotype: The antigen remains unidentified.

Exclusion followed for patients with uncontrolled infection, other autoimmune disease, pregnancy or lactation. Each diagnosis was grounded in clinical symptoms, serum thyroxine and TRAb, thyroid ultrasound, and orbital computed tomography. Broader study findings: Most thyroid clonotypes with frequency above 0.001 were detected in blood. It was a median 6.5 months before onset that the model predicted ophthalmopathy.

This rearrangement joins TRBV2 to TRBJ2-5; TRBD1 aligns across 7 bases. The source of this sequence is a woman under 30 with Graves' hyperthyroidism. The sequenced sample consisted of peripheral blood or thyroid tissue (not recorded which). CDR3 sequence reads: CASSASRGQETQYF. CDR3 sequence (DNA): TGTGCCAGCAGCGCGAGCAGGGGGCAAGAGACCCAGTACTTC.